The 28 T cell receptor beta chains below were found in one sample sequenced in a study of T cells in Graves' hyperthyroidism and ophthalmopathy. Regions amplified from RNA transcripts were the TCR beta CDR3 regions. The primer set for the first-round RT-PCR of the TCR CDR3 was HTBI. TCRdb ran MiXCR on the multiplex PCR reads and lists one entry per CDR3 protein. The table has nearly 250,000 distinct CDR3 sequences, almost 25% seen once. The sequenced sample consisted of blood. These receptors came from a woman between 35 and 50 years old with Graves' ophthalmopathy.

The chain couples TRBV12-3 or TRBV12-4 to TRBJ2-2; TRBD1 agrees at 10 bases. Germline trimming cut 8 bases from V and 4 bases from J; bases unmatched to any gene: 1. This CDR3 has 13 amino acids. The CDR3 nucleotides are TGTGCCAGCGGGACAGGGGTCACCGGGGAGCTGTTTTTT. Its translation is CASGTGVTGELFF.

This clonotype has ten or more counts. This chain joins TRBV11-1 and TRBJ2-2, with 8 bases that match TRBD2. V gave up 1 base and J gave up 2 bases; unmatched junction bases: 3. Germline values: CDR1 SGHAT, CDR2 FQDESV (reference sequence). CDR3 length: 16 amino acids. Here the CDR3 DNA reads TGTGCCAGCAGCTTAGAAAGCGGGAGAAACACCGGGGAGCTGTTTTTT. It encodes CASSLESGRNTGELFF.

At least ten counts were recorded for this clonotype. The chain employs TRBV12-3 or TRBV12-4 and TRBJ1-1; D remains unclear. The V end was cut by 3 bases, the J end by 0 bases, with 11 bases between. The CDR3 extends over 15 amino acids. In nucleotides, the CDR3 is TGTGCCAGCAGTTTGGAGAGGGCGGTGAACACTGAAGCTTTCTTT. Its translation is CASSLERAVNTEAFF.

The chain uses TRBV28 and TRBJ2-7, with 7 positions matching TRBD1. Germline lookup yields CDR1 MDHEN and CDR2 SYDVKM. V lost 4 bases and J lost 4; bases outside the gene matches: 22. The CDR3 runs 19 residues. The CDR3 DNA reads TGTGCCAGCAGTTCCACAGGGGTATCCGAGTTACTCTCCAATTACGAGCAGTACTTC. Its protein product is CASSSTGVSELLSNYEQYF.

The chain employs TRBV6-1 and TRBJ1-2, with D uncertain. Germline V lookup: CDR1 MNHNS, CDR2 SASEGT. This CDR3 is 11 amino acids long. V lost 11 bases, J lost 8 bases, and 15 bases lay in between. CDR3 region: CAAGREGGYTF. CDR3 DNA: TGTGCCGCTGGGCGAGAGGGCGGCTACACCTTC.

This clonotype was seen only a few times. CDR3 protein: CASSSRSGKETQYF. As DNA, the CDR3 is TGTGCCAGCAGTTCTAGGAGCGGGAAAGAGACCCAGTACTTC. The chain is built from TRBV12-3 or TRBV12-4 and TRBJ2-5, with 7 bases identical to TRBD2. The CDR3 loop spans 14 amino acids. Losses at the gene ends were 4 bases for V and 3 bases for J; bases not matched to a gene: 5.

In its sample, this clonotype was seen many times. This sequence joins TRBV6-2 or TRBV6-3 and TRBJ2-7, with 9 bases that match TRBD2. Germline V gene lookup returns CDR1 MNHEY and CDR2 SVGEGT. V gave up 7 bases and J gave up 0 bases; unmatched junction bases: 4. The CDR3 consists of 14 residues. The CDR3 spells CASMDSGSSYEQYF. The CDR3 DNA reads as TGTGCCAGCATGGATAGCGGGAGCTCCTACGAGCAGTACTTC.

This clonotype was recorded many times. CDR3 in DNA: TGTGCCAGCAGTCTCCAGGGAGGGTGGACAGACAGATACGAGCAGTACTTC. This gives the protein CASSLQGGWTDRYEQYF. The chain joins TRBV12-3 or TRBV12-4 to TRBJ2-7, with TRBD2 as a possible D gene (7 bases). V was pared by 5 bases and J by 4 bases, with 24 bases between. This CDR3 contains 17 residues.

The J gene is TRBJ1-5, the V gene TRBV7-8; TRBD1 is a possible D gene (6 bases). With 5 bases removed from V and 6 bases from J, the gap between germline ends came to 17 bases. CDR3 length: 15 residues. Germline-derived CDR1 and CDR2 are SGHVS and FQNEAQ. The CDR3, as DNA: TGTGCCAGCAGCCCCGGGGGGGCGGTCGGTCAGCCCCAGCATTTT. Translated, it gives CASSPGGAVGQPQHF. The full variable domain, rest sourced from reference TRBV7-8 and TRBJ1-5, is GAGVSQSPRYKVAKRGQDVALRCDPISGHVSLFWYQQALGQGPEFLTYFQNEAQLDKSGLPSDRFFAERPEGSVSTLKIQRTQQEDSAVYLCASSPGGAVGQPQHFGDGTRLSIL.

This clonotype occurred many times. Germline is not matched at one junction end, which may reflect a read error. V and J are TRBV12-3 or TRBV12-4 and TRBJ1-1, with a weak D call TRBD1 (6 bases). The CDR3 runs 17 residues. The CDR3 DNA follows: TGTGCCAGCAGTTTCCTCGGAAGGGGGTTTATGAACGCTGAAGCTTTCTTT. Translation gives CASSFLGRGFMNAEAFF.

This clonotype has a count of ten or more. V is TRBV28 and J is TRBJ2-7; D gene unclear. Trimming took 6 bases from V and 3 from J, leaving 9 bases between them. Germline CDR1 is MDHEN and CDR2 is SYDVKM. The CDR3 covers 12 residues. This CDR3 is CASSLAHYEQYF. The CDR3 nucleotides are TGTGCCAGCAGCTTGGCCCACTACGAGCAGTACTTC.

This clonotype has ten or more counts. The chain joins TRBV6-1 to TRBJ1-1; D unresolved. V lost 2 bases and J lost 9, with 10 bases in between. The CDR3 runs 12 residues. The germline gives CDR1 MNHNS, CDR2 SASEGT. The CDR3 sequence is CASSELGFKAFF. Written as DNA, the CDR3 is TGTGCCAGCAGTGAATTGGGGTTTAAAGCTTTCTTT.

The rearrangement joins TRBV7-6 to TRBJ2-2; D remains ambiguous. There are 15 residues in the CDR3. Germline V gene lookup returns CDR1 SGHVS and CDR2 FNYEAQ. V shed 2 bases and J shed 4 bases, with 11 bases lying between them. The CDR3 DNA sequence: TGTGCCAGCAGCTTATTTCAGTTGGGCACCGGGGAGCTGTTTTTT. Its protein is CASSLFQLGTGELFF.

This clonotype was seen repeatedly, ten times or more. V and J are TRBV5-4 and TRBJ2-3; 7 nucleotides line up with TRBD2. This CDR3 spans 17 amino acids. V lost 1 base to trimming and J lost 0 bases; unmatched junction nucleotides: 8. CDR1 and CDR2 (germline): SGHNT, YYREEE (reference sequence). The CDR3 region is CASSLFSSGTSTDTQYF. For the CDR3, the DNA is TGTGCCAGCAGCTTGTTCTCTAGCGGAACTAGCACAGATACGCAGTATTTT.

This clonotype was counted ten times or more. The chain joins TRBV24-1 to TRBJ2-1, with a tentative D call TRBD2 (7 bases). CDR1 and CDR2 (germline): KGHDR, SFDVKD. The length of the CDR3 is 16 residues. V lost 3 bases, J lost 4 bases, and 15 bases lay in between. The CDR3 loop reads CATSDIGGGAYNEQFF. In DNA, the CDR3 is TGTGCCACCAGTGATATCGGCGGGGGCGCTTACAATGAGCAGTTCTTC.

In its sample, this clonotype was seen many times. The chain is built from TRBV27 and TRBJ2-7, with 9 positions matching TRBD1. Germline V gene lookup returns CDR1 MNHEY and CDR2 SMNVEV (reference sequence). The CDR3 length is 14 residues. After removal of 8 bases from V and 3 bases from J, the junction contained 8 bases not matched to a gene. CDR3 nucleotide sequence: TGTGCCAGCGGGGAGGACAGGGGCGGCTACGAGCAGTACTTC. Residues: CASGEDRGGYEQYF.

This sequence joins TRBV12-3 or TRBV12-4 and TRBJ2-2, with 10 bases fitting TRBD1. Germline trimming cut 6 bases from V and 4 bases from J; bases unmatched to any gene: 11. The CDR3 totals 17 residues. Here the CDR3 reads CASSYLQGQGSTGELFF. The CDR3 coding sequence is TGTGCCAGCAGCTACCTCCAGGGACAGGGGTCCACCGGGGAGCTGTTTTTT.

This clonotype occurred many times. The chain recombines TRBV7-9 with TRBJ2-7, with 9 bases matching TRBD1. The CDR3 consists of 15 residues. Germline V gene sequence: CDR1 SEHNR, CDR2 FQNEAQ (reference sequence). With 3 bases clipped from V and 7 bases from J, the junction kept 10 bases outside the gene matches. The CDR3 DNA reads TGTGCCAGCAGCTTTGCCGGGACAGGGAGCCGAGAGCAGTACTTC. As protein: CASSFAGTGSREQYF.

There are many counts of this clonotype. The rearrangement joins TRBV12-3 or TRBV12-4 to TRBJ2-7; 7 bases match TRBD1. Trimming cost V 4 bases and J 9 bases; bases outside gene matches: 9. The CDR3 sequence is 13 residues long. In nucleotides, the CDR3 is TGTGCCAGCAGTTCGACAGGGTCGCTCGCGCAGTACTTC. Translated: CASSSTGSLAQYF.

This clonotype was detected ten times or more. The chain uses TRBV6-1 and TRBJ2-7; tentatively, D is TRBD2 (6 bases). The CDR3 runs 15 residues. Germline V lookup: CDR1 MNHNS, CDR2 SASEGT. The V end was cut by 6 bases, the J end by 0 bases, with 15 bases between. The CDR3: CASRRGGQISYEQYF. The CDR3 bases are TGTGCCAGCAGGAGAGGAGGGCAGATCTCCTACGAGCAGTACTTC.

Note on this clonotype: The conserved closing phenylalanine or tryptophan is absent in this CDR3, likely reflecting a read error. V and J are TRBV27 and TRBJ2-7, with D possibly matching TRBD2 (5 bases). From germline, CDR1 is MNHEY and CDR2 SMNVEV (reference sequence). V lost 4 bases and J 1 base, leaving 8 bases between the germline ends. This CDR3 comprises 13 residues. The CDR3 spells CASSYGDSYEQYL. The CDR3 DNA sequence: TGTGCCAGCAGTTACGGGGATTCCTACGAGCAGTACCTC.

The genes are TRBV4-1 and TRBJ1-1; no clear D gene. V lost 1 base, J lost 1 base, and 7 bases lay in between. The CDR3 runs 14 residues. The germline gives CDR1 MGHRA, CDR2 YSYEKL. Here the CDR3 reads CASSQGISNTEAFF. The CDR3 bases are TGCGCCAGCAGCCAAGGGATTTCGAACACTGAAGCTTTCTTT.

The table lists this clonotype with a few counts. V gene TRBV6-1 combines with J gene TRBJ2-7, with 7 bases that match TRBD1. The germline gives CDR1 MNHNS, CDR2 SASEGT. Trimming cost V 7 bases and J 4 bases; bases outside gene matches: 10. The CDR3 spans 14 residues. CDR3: CASNRRQGSYEQYF. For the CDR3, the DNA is TGTGCCAGCAACCGACGACAGGGCAGTTACGAGCAGTACTTC.

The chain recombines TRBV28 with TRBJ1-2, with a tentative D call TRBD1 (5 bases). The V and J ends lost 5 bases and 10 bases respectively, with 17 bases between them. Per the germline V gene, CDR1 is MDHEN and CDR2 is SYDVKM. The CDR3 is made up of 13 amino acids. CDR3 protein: CASSIRDAYFYTF. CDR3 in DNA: TGTGCCAGCAGTATCCGGGACGCCTATTTCTACACCTTC.

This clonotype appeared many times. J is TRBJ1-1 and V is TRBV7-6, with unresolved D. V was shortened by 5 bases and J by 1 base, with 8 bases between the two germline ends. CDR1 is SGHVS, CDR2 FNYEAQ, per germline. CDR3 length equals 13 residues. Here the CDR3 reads CASSPNKNTEAFF. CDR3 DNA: TGTGCCAGCAGCCCTAACAAGAACACTGAAGCTTTCTTT.

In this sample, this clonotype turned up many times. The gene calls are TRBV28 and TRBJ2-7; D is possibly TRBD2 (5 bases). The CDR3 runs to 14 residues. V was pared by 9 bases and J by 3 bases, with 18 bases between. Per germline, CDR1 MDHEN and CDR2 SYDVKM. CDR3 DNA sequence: TGTGCCAGTAGGAAGGACTCCCGTATCTACGAGCAGTACTTC. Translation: CASRKDSRIYEQYF. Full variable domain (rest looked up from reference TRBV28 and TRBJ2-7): DVKVTQSSRYLVKRTGEKVFLECVQDMDHENMFWYRQDPGLGLRLIYFSYDVKMKEKGDIPEGYSVSREKKERFSLILESASTNQTSMYLCASRKDSRIYEQYFGPGTRLTVT.

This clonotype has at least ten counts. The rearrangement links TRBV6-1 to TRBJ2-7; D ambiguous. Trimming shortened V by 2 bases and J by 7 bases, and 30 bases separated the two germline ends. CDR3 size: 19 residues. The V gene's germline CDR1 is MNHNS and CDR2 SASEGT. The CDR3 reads CASSELWFGYLITTVEQYF. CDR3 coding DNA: TGTGCCAGCAGTGAACTGTGGTTCGGTTACCTGATTACTACGGTGGAGCAGTACTTC.

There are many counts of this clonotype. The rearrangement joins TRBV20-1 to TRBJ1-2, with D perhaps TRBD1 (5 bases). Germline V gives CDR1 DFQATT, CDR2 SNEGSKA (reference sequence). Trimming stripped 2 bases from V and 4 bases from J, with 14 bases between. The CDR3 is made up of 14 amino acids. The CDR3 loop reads CSARNKGLGYGYTF. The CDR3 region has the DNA TGCAGTGCTAGAAATAAGGGGCTTGGCTATGGCTACACCTTC.